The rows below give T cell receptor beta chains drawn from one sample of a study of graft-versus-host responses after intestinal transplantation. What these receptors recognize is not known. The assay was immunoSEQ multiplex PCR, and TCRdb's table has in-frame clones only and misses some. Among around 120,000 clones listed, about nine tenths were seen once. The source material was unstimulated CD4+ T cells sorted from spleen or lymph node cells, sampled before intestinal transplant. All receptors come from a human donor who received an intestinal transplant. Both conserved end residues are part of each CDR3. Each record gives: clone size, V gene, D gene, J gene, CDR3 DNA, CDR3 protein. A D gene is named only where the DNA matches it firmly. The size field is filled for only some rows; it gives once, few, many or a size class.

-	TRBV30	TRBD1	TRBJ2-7	TGTGCCTGGACTAAACAGGGGCCAACCTACGAGCAGTACTTC	CAWTKQGPTYEQYF
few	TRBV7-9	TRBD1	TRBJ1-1	TGTGCCAGCAGCCCCGGACAGGGATGGACTGAAGCTTTCTTT	CASSPGQGWTEAFF
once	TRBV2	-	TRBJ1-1	TGTGCCACCCTGCGGGGAGGGCATACTGAAGCTTTCTTT	CATLRGGHTEAFF
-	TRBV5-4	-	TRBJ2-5	TGTGCCAGCAGCTTAAGGAACAGACAAGAGACCCAGTACTTC	CASSLRNRQETQYF
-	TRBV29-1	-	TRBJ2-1	TGCAGCGTTCCTCCCACCGGTGGGCCGGCTGAGCAGTTCTTC	CSVPPTGGPAEQFF
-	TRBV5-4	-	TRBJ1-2	TGTGCCAGCAAGCCCATATCGGGGGGCTACACCTTC	CASKPISGGYTF
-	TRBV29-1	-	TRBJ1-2	TGCAGCGTTGAGCTTATACCAGGGTCCCAAAACTATGGCTACACCTTC	CSVELIPGSQNYGYTF
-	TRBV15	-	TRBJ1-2	TGTGCCACCAGCAGGGCCGGACAGTCCCCTTATGGCTACACCTTC	CATSRAGQSPYGYTF
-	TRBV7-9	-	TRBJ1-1	TGTGCCAGCAGCCGTAGGACTGTGAACACTGAAGCTTTCTTT	CASSRRTVNTEAFF
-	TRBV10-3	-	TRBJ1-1	TGTGCCATCAGTGAGTCAGGCAGGCGGAACACTGAAGCTTTCTTT	CAISESGRRNTEAFF
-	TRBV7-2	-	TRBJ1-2	TGTGCCAGCAGCTTACCCCGAACAAACGCTGATGGCTACACCTTC	CASSLPRTNADGYTF
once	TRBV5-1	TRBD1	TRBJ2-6	TGCGCCAGCAGGGGGGGACAGGGCCACTCTGGGGCCAACGTCCTGACTTTC	CASRGGQGHSGANVLTF
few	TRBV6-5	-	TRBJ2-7	TGTGCCAGCAGTTCACAGGGTTACGAGCAGTACTTC	CASSSQGYEQYF
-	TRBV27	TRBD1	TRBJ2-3	TGTGCCAGCAGTTACCGGGACAGGGGGCTAACAGATACGCAGTATTTT	CASSYRDRGLTDTQYF
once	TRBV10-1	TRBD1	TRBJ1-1	TGCGCCAGAGACAGGGGAGCTTTCTTT	CARDRGAFF
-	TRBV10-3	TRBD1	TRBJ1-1	TGTGCCATCAGTCCGGGACAGGCGAACACTGAAGCTTTCTTT	CAISPGQANTEAFF
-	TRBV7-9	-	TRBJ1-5	TGTGCCAGCAGCCCCGAGGGGGTTAGGCAGCCCCAGCATTTT	CASSPEGVRQPQHF
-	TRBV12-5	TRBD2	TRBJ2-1	TGTGCTAGTGGCCGCGACCTAGCGGGAGGAAACAATGAGCAGTTCTTC	CASGRDLAGGNNEQFF
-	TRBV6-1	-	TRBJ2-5	TGTGCCAGCACGCGTCAGGGTAGGGAGACCCAGTACTTC	CASTRQGRETQYF
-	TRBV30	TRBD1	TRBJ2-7	TGTGCCTGGAGGCGTAGGGGGCTCTACGAGCAGTACTTC	CAWRRRGLYEQYF
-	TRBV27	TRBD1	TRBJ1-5	TGTGCCAGCAGTACTATCCCCGGGGACAGGGATTATCAGCCCCAGCATTTT	CASSTIPGDRDYQPQHF
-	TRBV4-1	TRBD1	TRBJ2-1	TGCGCCAGCAGCCAAGTGGCACAGGGGGCGCTTGAGCAGTTCTTC	CASSQVAQGALEQFF
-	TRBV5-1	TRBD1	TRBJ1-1	TGCGCCAGCTCGAGACAGGGGGCGCGCTCTTCGAACACTGAAGCTTTCTTT	CASSRQGARSSNTEAFF
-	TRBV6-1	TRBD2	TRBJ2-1	TGTGCCAGCAGTGTCCTGTCGGGCGGGGGGTACAATGAGCAGTTCTTC	CASSVLSGGGYNEQFF
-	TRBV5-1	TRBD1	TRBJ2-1	TGCGCCAGCAGCTTGGCCCCGGGACAGGGAGTCAACGAGCAGTTCTTC	CASSLAPGQGVNEQFF
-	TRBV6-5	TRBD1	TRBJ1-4	TGTGCCTGTGGGACAGCCAGGAATGAAAAACTGTTTTTT	CACGTARNEKLFF
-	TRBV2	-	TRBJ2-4	TGTGCCAGCAGTGATCAGGGATTAATAAACATTCAGTACTTC	CASSDQGLINIQYF
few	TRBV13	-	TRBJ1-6	TGTGCCAGCAGCTTAGGCCGAGGGGGGGCATGGTCACCCCTCCACTTT	CASSLGRGGAWSPLHF
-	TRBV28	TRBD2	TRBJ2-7	TGTGCCAGCAGTTTGGGGGTAGCGGGAGGCCAGACCTACGAGCAGTACTTC	CASSLGVAGGQTYEQYF
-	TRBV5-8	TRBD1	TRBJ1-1	TGTGCCAGCAGCTTGGACAGGGGGCGCGATATAGCTTTCTTT	CASSLDRGRDIAFF
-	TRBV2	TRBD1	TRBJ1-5	TGTGCCAGCACCCCCGGGACAGGGAGGAACGGGCCATGGCCCCAGCATTTT	CASTPGTGRNGPWPQHF
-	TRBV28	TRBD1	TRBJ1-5	TGTGCCAGCAGCCCAACAGGGGGGGGCGGCGGGAATCAGCCCCAGCATTTT	CASSPTGGGGGNQPQHF
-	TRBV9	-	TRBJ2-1	TGTGCCAGCAGCACCGGGAATTCCTACAATGAGCAGTTCTTC	CASSTGNSYNEQFF
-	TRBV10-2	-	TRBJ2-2	TGCGCCACCAAAAATCTAGCCTCGGCCACCGGGGAGCTGTTTTTT	CATKNLASATGELFF
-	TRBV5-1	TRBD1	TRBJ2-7	TGCGCCAGCAGCCCGCCGGGACAGGCAAGGAACGAGCAGTACTTC	CASSPPGQARNEQYF
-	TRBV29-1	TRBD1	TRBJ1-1	TGCAGCGGCCAAGGCAGGGGGAGGACTGAAGCTTTCTTT	CSGQGRGRTEAFF
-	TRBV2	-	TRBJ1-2	TGTGCCAGCAGTGGTCAGGGAACGTCGAGTGGCTACACCTTC	CASSGQGTSSGYTF
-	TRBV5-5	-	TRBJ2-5	TGTGCCAGCAGCTTGTGGGGGCAGCAGGTAGAGACCCAGTACTTC	CASSLWGQQVETQYF